This record concerns one T cell receptor beta chain sequence. The target antigen is unknown. This record comes from a study of CD8 T cells in ankylosing spondylitis. Study-wide findings and caveats: Reportedly, matched ankylosing spondylitis synovial fluid was significantly enriched for disease-linked clones. With a CD8+ phenotype, disease-linked clones were relatively rare in peripheral blood. A TCR beta motif made of several highly homologous variants seemed typical of ankylosing spondylitis blood.

Each CDR3 protein gets one entry after TCRdb re-called the 5' RACE reads with MiXCR. The sample includes hundreds of thousands of distinct CDR3 sequences, roughly 32% of them seen just once. The sequencing input was blood, either unsorted or a sorted T cell fraction (not recorded which). The TCR originated in a male donor with ankylosing spondylitis or in good health (not recorded which).

CDR3 nucleotide sequence: TGCGCCAGCAGCTTGTTGAGCGGGGTTACACTCACAGATACGCAGTATTTT. It translates to CASSLLSGVTLTDTQYF. The chain carries TRBV5-1 and TRBJ2-3; 7 bases fit TRBD2. With 1 base clipped from V and 2 bases from J, the junction kept 10 bases outside the gene matches. The CDR3 runs to 17 residues. The germline gives CDR1 SGHRS, CDR2 YFSETQ.